The 2 T cell receptor beta chains listed next were all sequenced from one sample in a study of cytomegalovirus exposure and HLA in healthy donors (TCRdb year 2017). The library was obtained by the immunoSEQ multiplex PCR assay. In its TCRdb copy, this immuneACCESS table keeps in-frame sequences only and misses some clones. Where compared with another copy, unresolved V genes explain less than half of these, and the others have no known cause. The sample table lists 250,000 or so clones, 87% of them with a count of one. About 2.8% of the sample lies in the top ten. Source material: PBMCs. These receptors were collected from a man aged 18 to 35 in good health and CMV-seronegative.

The J gene is TRBJ1-1, the V gene TRBV5-1, with D possibly being TRBD1 (6 bases). Germline values: CDR1 SGHRS, CDR2 YFSETQ. V lost 2 bases and J 3 bases, leaving 11 bases between the germline ends. This CDR3 spans 14 amino acids. For the CDR3, the DNA is TGCGCCAGCAGCTTACACAGGGTAGACACTGAAGCTTTCTTT. This codes for CASSLHRVDTEAFF. The full variable domain, rest sourced from reference TRBV5-1 and TRBJ1-1, is KAGVTQTPRYLIKTRGQQVTLSCSPISGHRSVSWYQQTPGQGLQFLFEYFSETQRNKGNFPGRFSGRQFSNSRSEMNVSTLELGDSALYLCASSLHRVDTEAFFGQGTRLTVV.

The chain employs TRBV9 and TRBJ2-3; D uncertain. There are 14 residues in the CDR3. Trimming removed 0 bases from V and 3 bases from J, with 8 bases in between. Per germline, CDR1 SGDLS and CDR2 YYNGEE. The CDR3 DNA reads as TGTGCCAGCAGCGTAGCCAGCAGGACAGATACGCAGTATTTT. Its translation is CASSVASRTDTQYF.